Described below is a single TCR beta chain sequence and its context. The germline gives CDR1 MNHNS, CDR2 SASEGT. This CDR3 has 14 residues. The ends were cut back, 3 bases at V and 7 bases at J, with 12 bases in the middle. TCRdb's copy holds only in-frame clones and misses some; the assay was immunoSEQ multiplex PCR. The table records 350,000 or so clones, about 90% of them present only once. These data come from a study of blood T cell repertoires in COVID-19. Study as a whole: The origin of the acute and convalescent COVID-19 samples was the United States, Italy and Spain. Sample material is recorded as cDNA or gDNA derived from T cells, B-cell-depleted T cells, or PBMCs.

In assigning cohorts, the study relied on participant-reported clinical history. Participants classified as exposed had met a COVID-19 case within 2 weeks before study entry. The clonotype comes from a woman in her 30s who had been exposed to COVID-19. J is TRBJ2-2 and V is TRBV6-1; D possibly corresponds to TRBD2 (5 bases). Sequencing was done on a sample of PBMCs or T cells enriched from blood (not recorded which). CDR3 in DNA: TGTGCCAGCAGTGATAGGAGTGAGGGCGGGGAGCTGTTTTTT. Translated: CASSDRSEGGELFF.